This T cell receptor beta chain derives from a study of blood T cell repertoires in COVID-19. Overall study: From T cells, B-cell-depleted T cells, or PBMCs came the material, which was cDNA or gDNA.

Recruitment covered about two dozen US areas and drew participants whose ages spanned about 18 to 100 years. Participants' reported clinical history set cohort assignment. Donors of Cohort 3 who recovered were those that had two negative PCRs, clearance, or symptom resolution. Sequencing used immunoSEQ multiplex PCR; TCRdb keeps in-frame clones, though not all of them. The data show about 300,000 clones, approximately 84% seen once. Sequenced input: PBMCs or T cells enriched from blood (not recorded which). This receptor was taken from a young woman who had recovered from COVID-19.

CDR3 in DNA: TGCGCCAGCAGCCAGGGCCAGAGCCGTAATGAAAAACTGTTTTTT. This codes for CASSQGQSRNEKLFF. The chain couples TRBV4-1 to TRBJ1-4; D ambiguous. This CDR3 is 15 amino acids long. In germline, CDR1 is MGHRA, CDR2 YSYEKL. With 3 bases removed from V and 4 bases from J, the gap between germline ends came to 12 bases.